This TCR beta chain is from a study of blood T cell repertoires in COVID-19. In the study overall: T cells, B-cell-depleted T cells, or PBMCs provided the cDNA or gDNA that served as material.

V lost 0 bases and J 3 bases, leaving 9 bases between the germline ends. The CDR3 length is 15 residues. Per the germline V gene, CDR1 is MGHRA and CDR2 is YSYEKL. In the study's own analysis: Nucleated cell number was recorded as an estimate derived from reference gene primer amplification. Clones were sequenced by immunoSEQ multiplex PCR, and TCRdb holds only the in-frame ones, with some missing. Clonal size and the V and J genes are those of that table, whereas D and trimming came from the DNA. The sample gives 200,000 to 300,000 clones, about 80% of which show up once; around 3.5% is in the top ten. This clone appeared a few times. Study members were between roughly 18 and 100 years old and lived in 24 US regions. Those designated as exposed participants met a COVID-19 case within 2 weeks before study entry.

The sequenced material came from PBMCs or T cells enriched from blood (not recorded which). V gene TRBV4-1 combines with J gene TRBJ1-5; D call uncertain. This clonotype was sampled from a woman in her 40s who had been exposed to COVID-19. CDR3 DNA sequence: TGCGCCAGCAGCCAAGATACCGGGTCCAATCAGCCCCAGCATTTT. Residues: CASSQDTGSNQPQHF.